This TCR beta chain appears in the sequencing data of a study of regulatory T cells in long-lasting Graves disease. The TCR beta library used iRepertoire HTBI primers with Arm-PCR amplification of CDR3. TCRdb reprocessed the multiplex PCR reads with MiXCR, giving one entry per CDR3 protein. The sample consists of 400,000 to 500,000 distinct CDR3 sequences, 15% to 20% of them appearing once. V gave up 3 bases and J gave up 0 bases, with 12 bases separating them. Germline V gene lookup returns CDR1 SEHNR and CDR2 FQNEAQ (reference sequence). The CDR3 has 16 residues. The time point: newly diagnosed GD, antithyroid drugs for less than 3 months. Extracted RNA from PBMCs served as the source of the TCR library. This clonotype was detected ten times or more. These data also formed part of another study, on T cells in Graves' hyperthyroidism and ophthalmopathy.

The source was peripheral blood mononuclear cells (PBMCs), collected at new diagnosis, from a patient treated with antithyroid drugs. The receptor was isolated from a woman aged 25 to 39 with Graves disease. The gene calls are TRBV7-9 and TRBJ2-1; a possible D gene is TRBD2 (6 bases). The CDR3 coding sequence is TGTGCCAGCAGCTTTTTTCTAGCGAGCTCCTACAATGAGCAGTTCTTC. Its protein is CASSFFLASSYNEQFF.